This T cell receptor beta chain was retrieved from a study of blood T cell repertoires in COVID-19. Profiled with immunoSEQ multiplex PCR; TCRdb holds only in-frame clones, not every one. Of 90,000 to 130,000 clones listed, about four fifths are singletons. The germline V gene encodes CDR1 SGDLS and CDR2 YYNGEE. The junction had 5 bases not matched to a gene; V was cut back by 3 bases and J by 5 bases. CDR3 length equals 14 residues. The chain is built from TRBV9 and TRBJ1-3; TRBD1 aligns across 7 bases. The sequencing sample was made of peripheral blood. The origin of this receptor is a woman in her seventies with acute or convalescent COVID-19. For the CDR3, the DNA is TGTGCCAGCAGCGGACAGGGAGGCAGAAACACCATATATTTT. The encoded protein is CASSGQGGRNTIYF.